Below are 8 T cell receptor beta chains sequenced from a single sample in a study of T cell repertoires in cytomegalovirus infection. What these receptors recognize is not known. Using its own MiXCR run on the reads, TCRdb lists one record per CDR3 protein. The sample shows 90,000 to 110,000 distinct CDR3 sequences, about 30% of them seen only once. The specimen comprised CD8+ T cells from cultured PBMCs, sampled from culture after CMV antigen stimulation. These receptors were obtained from a human donor in good health (CMV status not recorded). Some clones in this sample may be carry-over from other donors' samples.

The sample holds many counts of this clonotype. The chain uses TRBV28 and TRBJ2-1; 9 nucleotides line up with TRBD1. Trimming took 3 bases from V and 4 from J; bases not matched to a gene: 7. CDR3 size: 16 residues. Germline V gene lookup returns CDR1 MDHEN and CDR2 SYDVKM. Here the CDR3 DNA reads TGTGCCAGCAGTTTGCAGGGACAGGGTGGGTACAATGAGCAGTTCTTC. It translates to CASSLQGQGGYNEQFF.

The rearrangement links TRBV28 to TRBJ1-5, with 12 bases identical to TRBD1. Germline V lookup: CDR1 MDHEN, CDR2 SYDVKM. V shed 2 bases, J shed 4 bases, and the junction held 3 bases outside the gene matches. The CDR3 totals 16 residues. Here the CDR3 DNA reads TGTGCCAGCAGTTTAATGGGACAGGGGGCTAATCAGCCCCAGCATTTT. This gives the protein CASSLMGQGANQPQHF.

This clonotype was seen many times. J is TRBJ2-7 and V is TRBV19, with D perhaps matching TRBD1 (6 bases). CDR3 length: 13 amino acids. Germline CDR1 LNHDA, CDR2 SQIVND (reference sequence). Trimming removed 3 bases from V and 6 bases from J, with 12 bases in between. The chain's CDR3 is CASSMGQGSEQYF. CDR3 in DNA: TGTGCCAGTAGTATGGGTCAGGGGAGCGAGCAGTACTTC.

This rearrangement joins TRBV6-1 to TRBJ1-6; D not certain. The CDR3 has 14 amino acids. V lost 1 base to trimming and J lost 11 bases, with 12 bases between them. CDR1 MNHNS and CDR2 SASEGT come from the germline V gene. CDR3 loop: CASSEGAEGAPLHF. CDR3 nucleotide sequence: TGTGCCAGCAGTGAAGGGGCAGAAGGAGCACCCCTCCACTTT.

The chain couples TRBV20-1 to TRBJ2-1; D is ambiguous. CDR3 length: 15 residues. The V end was cut by 5 bases, the J end by 8 bases, with 22 bases between. CDR1 is DFQATT and CDR2 is SNEGSKA in the germline V gene (reference sequence). CDR3 in amino acids: CSAVDGVGFNDEQFF. The CDR3 DNA is TGCAGTGCTGTGGACGGAGTGGGTTTCAACGATGAGCAGTTCTTC.

V is TRBV2 and J is TRBJ2-2, with D perhaps matching TRBD1 (5 bases). The CDR3 sequence is 11 residues long. Germline CDR1 reads SNHLY; CDR2 reads FYNNEI. V was shortened by 3 bases and J by 14 bases, with 10 bases between the two germline ends. As DNA, the CDR3 is TGTGCCAGCAGTGAGCGTAGGGGCCTGTTTTTT. Translation gives CASSERRGLFF.

In this sample, this clonotype turned up a few times. The rearrangement joins TRBV7-2 to TRBJ1-1; possibly TRBD1 for D (5 bases). The germline V gene has CDR1 SGHTA and CDR2 FQGNSA. Trimming took 2 bases from V and 9 from J, leaving 16 bases between them. The CDR3 is 14 residues long. CDR3 sequence (DNA): TGTGCCAGCAGCTTAAGGTTGACAGTTTTTAAAGCTTTCTTT. Encoded protein: CASSLRLTVFKAFF.

V gene TRBV6-2 or TRBV6-3 combines with J gene TRBJ1-1; TRBD1 agrees at 10 bases. Germline trimming cut 5 bases from V and 5 bases from J; bases unmatched to any gene: 8. CDR1 and CDR2 (germline): MNHEY, SVGEGT. This CDR3 region has 15 residues. The CDR3, as DNA: TGTGCCAGCAGTGCCCCGGGACAGGGGTTGACTGAAGCTTTCTTT. Translation: CASSAPGQGLTEAFF.